The sequence of this T cell receptor beta chain was determined in a study of cytomegalovirus exposure and HLA in healthy donors. Study findings and constraints: CMV antigen specificity was confirmed in vitro for a few CMV-associated chains. A later analysis showed that HLA-associated TCR beta chains had undergone more clonal expansion than equally common others. A later analysis found common viral pathogens apparently linked to several of the most significant clusters.

This clone was observed a single time. What it binds is unknown. With 4 bases clipped from V and 11 bases from J, the junction kept 10 bases outside the gene matches. The CDR3 sequence is 12 residues long. The germline V gene encodes CDR1 SQVTM and CDR2 ANQGSEA. It was with 60 Vbeta and 13 Jbeta primers that the PCR ran. In the original analysis: Roughly 11 million shared chains were among around 80 million unique TCR beta chains counted in a later analysis. TCRdb keeps only in-frame clones here, not all; method: immunoSEQ multiplex PCR. V and J calls and clone size are copied from that table; D and trimming were computed from the DNA. Of 200,000 or so clones listed, 85% to 90% are singletons.

The chain combines TRBV29-1 with TRBJ1-1; 7 positions agree with TRBD1. The sequence was collected from a man between 25 and 39 years old in good health and CMV-seronegative. The sequenced material came from PBMCs. The CDR3 reads CSVGQGQPGAFF. The DNA for the CDR3 is TGCAGCGTTGGGCAGGGACAGCCTGGGGCTTTCTTT.